This T cell receptor (beta chain) was sequenced in a study of blood T cell repertoires in COVID-19. Study information: The study drew acute and convalescent COVID-19 samples from the United States, Italy and Spain.

Germline CDR1 reads SGHTA; CDR2 reads FQGNSA. The CDR3 length is 17 residues. Trimming took 5 bases from V and 2 from J, leaving 19 bases between them. Patients from Seattle were sampled longitudinally, starting during active infection. In the source study's methods: Using reference gene primer amplification, nucleated cell counts were estimated. Some clones are missing from TCRdb's copy, which holds only in-frame ones; the method was immunoSEQ multiplex PCR. Clone size and V and J calls were adopted from that table, with D and trimming inferred from the DNA. The sample carries fewer than 200,000 clones, 79% recorded once.

The V and J genes are TRBV7-2 and TRBJ1-3; D is possibly TRBD1 (6 bases). The TCR originated in a woman aged 55-70 years with COVID-19, enrolled during active disease. Sequencing input: peripheral blood. CDR3 nucleotide sequence: TGTGCCAGCAGCCCCCAAGGGTTAGGGGGTACTGGAAACACCATATATTTT. Protein sequence: CASSPQGLGGTGNTIYF.